A selection of T cell receptor beta chains follows, all from one sample in a study of blood T cells in healthy people across ages. Using its own MiXCR run on the 5' RACE reads, TCRdb lists one record per CDR3 protein. This sample carries fewer than 1 million distinct CDR3 sequences, more than 40% of them seen once, and the ten largest clones take about 21%. Sample: blood. The receptors were sampled from a man in his sixties in good health. Both conserved end residues are part of each CDR3. The order of the fields is D gene, V gene, J gene, clone size, CDR3 protein, CDR3 DNA. D genes are given only for firm matches. Rows give clone size only sometimes, using once, few, many, or a class for an expanded clone.

NA	TRBV20-1	TRBJ2-1	few	CSAPWGREQFF	TGCAGTGCCCCCTGGGGGAGGGAGCAGTTCTTC
NA	TRBV6-5	TRBJ2-7	NA	CASRAEATVNAYEQYF	TGTGCCAGCAGGGCGGAAGCGACAGTGAATGCCTACGAGCAGTACTTC
NA	TRBV12-5	TRBJ2-3	once	CASGSLYGNTQYF	TGTGCTAGTGGCTCTCTCTATGGGAATACGCAGTATTTT
TRBD1	TRBV7-9	TRBJ2-5	few	CASRLTGGGETQYF	TGTGCCAGCAGGTTGACAGGGGGCGGTGAGACCCAGTACTTC
NA	TRBV7-7	TRBJ2-5	NA	CASSPNVADYQETQYF	TGTGCCAGCAGCCCTAATGTAGCGGATTACCAAGAGACCCAGTACTTC
NA	TRBV10-3	TRBJ2-3	NA	CAISDRLAPTDTQYF	TGTGCCATCAGTGATCGGCTAGCGCCCACAGATACGCAGTATTTT
NA	TRBV7-2	TRBJ2-7	NA	CASSLLGGGSSYEQYF	TGTGCCAGCAGCTTATTGGGGGGTGGAAGCTCCTACGAGCAGTACTTC
NA	TRBV4-1	TRBJ2-3	NA	CASSDWGRADTQYF	TGCGCCAGCAGCGACTGGGGCCGGGCAGATACGCAGTATTTT
TRBD2	TRBV7-9	TRBJ2-7	NA	CAIQGSGTLKSSYEQYF	TGTGCCATTCAGGGTAGCGGGACTCTTAAGAGCTCCTACGAGCAGTACTTC
NA	TRBV6-2/TRBV6-3	TRBJ2-3	NA	CASSYSPHITGGLTDTQYF	TGTGCCAGCAGTTACTCTCCACATATAACAGGAGGCCTCACAGATACGCAGTATTTT
NA	TRBV5-1	TRBJ2-5	few	CASSSKLGGSETQYF	TGCGCCAGCAGCTCCAAACTTGGGGGCTCGGAGACCCAGTACTTC
TRBD1	TRBV10-3	TRBJ2-1	many	CAIQGAYKGNEQFF	TGTGCCATCCAGGGGGCCTACAAGGGTAATGAGCAGTTCTTC
NA	TRBV28	TRBJ2-1	few	CASRLGQTYNEQFF	TGTGCCAGCAGACTCGGACAGACTTACAATGAGCAGTTCTTC
NA	TRBV18	TRBJ1-1	NA	CASSPEISGMNTEAFF	TGTGCCAGCTCCCCAGAGATATCAGGAATGAACACTGAAGCTTTCTTT
TRBD1	TRBV20-1	TRBJ2-5	few	CSAGTGGGVGTQYF	TGCAGTGCTGGGACAGGGGGCGGGGTAGGGACCCAGTACTTC
TRBD1	TRBV7-2	TRBJ2-5	NA	CASSPFGRGREETQYF	TGTGCCAGCAGCCCCTTTGGCAGGGGGCGCGAAGAGACCCAGTACTTC
NA	TRBV2	TRBJ2-7	NA	CASRARGAHYEQYF	TGTGCCAGCAGGGCCCGGGGGGCCCACTACGAGCAGTACTTC
TRBD2	TRBV7-2	TRBJ2-5	few	CASSGGTSGGLQETQYF	TGTGCCAGCAGCGGAGGGACTAGCGGGGGACTCCAAGAGACCCAGTACTTC
NA	TRBV18	TRBJ2-6	few	CASSPPARFSGANVLTF	TGTGCCAGTTCCCCGCCAGCGCGATTCTCTGGGGCCAACGTCCTGACTTTC
NA	TRBV20-1	TRBJ1-2	NA	CSAPPGDNYGYTF	TGCAGTGCCCCCCCCGGGGACAACTATGGCTACACCTTC
TRBD1	TRBV12-3/TRBV12-4	TRBJ2-3	NA	CASSATGQPRQTQYF	TGTGCCAGCAGTGCCACGGGACAGCCACGCCAAACGCAGTATTTT
TRBD2	TRBV7-3	TRBJ2-3	once	CASSPTSGVLDTQYF	TGTGCCAGCAGCCCGACTAGCGGGGTATTAGATACGCAGTATTTT